The sequence of this TCR beta chain was determined in a study of T cells after yellow fever vaccination. This CDR3 contains 15 residues. Trimming cost V 4 bases and J 0 bases, with 12 bases left between them. The germline V gene has CDR1 SGHTA and CDR2 FQGNSA. This clonotype was detected a few times. What it binds is not known. TCRdb passed the 5' RACE reads through MiXCR, listing each CDR3 protein once. The sample has some 500,000 distinct CDR3 sequences; about 13% are singletons. Overall study findings and caveats: Highly abundant clonotypes carried over from the bulk population could end up in FACS-sorted repertoires as contaminants.

The chain is built from TRBV7-2 and TRBJ2-5; maybe TRBD1 (6 bases). The sequencing here drew on PBMCs, taken on the day of the yellow fever booster vaccination. This TCR came from a man between 25 and 39 years old who received the YFV17D yellow fever vaccine. DNA of the CDR3: TGTGCCAGCAGCTCGGCAACAGGGTACCAAGAGACCCAGTACTTC. Residues: CASSSATGYQETQYF. The full variable domain, with the rest looked up from reference TRBV7-2 and TRBJ2-5, is GAGVSQSPSNKVTEKGKDVELRCDPISGHTALYWYRQSLGQGLEFLIYFQGNSAPDKSGLPSDRFSAERTGGSVSTLTIQRTQQEDSAVYLCASSSATGYQETQYFGPGTRLLVL.